This record covers a single T cell receptor beta chain. Its specificity is not known. This record comes from a study of cytomegalovirus exposure and HLA in healthy donors. Overall study results and limits: The authors confirmed in vitro that a few CMV-associated chains were specific for CMV antigens.

The V end was cut by 2 bases, the J end by 1 base, with 6 bases between. There are 13 residues in the CDR3. Per the germline V gene, CDR1 is SGHKS and CDR2 is YYEKEE (reference sequence). The PCR contained 60 Vbeta and 13 Jbeta primers. Data came from immunoSEQ multiplex PCR; TCRdb stores just in-frame clones and leaves some out. The repertoire includes around 150,000 clones, roughly 73% of them detected once, and 1.1% to 1.5% sits in the top ten. This chain links TRBV5-5 with TRBJ2-5, with D possibly TRBD1 on 5 matching bases. The material sequenced was PBMCs. The TCR sequence derives from a woman in her twenties or thirties in good health and CMV-seronegative. This CDR3 is CASSFQGQETQYF. The DNA for the CDR3 is TGTGCCAGCAGCTTCCAGGGCCAAGAGACCCAGTACTTC. The full variable domain, its missing parts supplied by reference TRBV5-5 and TRBJ2-5, is DAGVTQSPTHLIKTRGQQVTLRCSPISGHKSVSWYQQVLGQGPQFIFQYYEKEERGRGNFPDRFSARQFPNYSSELNVNALLLGDSALYLCASSFQGQETQYFGPGTRLLVL.